This T cell receptor (beta chain) was profiled in a study of shared clonotypes between healthy human individuals. The repertoire was sequenced with immunoSEQ multiplex PCR; TCRdb's copy has only in-frame clones and lacks some. The sample includes approximately 2.1 million clones, 93% of them seen just once. This CDR3 has 16 amino acids. Deletions cut 2 bases from V and 5 bases from J, with 19 bases between. Germline V lookup: CDR1 SGHRS, CDR2 YFSETQ. Sequenced input: naive CD4+ T cells from PBMCs. Subset indicated: CD45RA+ positively selected. The clonotype comes from a man aged 18 to 30 in good health. Some clones in this sample may be carry-over from other donors' samples. The chain carries TRBV5-1 and TRBJ1-1, with D hard to call. The CDR3 DNA reads as TGCGCCAGCAGCTTTCTCGAGGGCCCTACGGGAACTGAAGCTTTCTTT. Its protein product is CASSFLEGPTGTEAFF.